This T cell receptor (beta chain) appears in the sequencing data of a study of shared clonotypes between healthy human individuals. Points from the study as a whole: Rarefaction showed sorted-subset sequencing was incomplete despite large depth.

CD45RO-negative cells were positively selected for CCR7, leaving out terminally differentiated effector memory CD45RA+ cells. Donors were healthy HIV-negative adults without recent acute infections or vaccinations. This table comes from immunoSEQ multiplex PCR, and its TCRdb copy is limited to in-frame clones, with some not included. This table has about 2 million clones, less than 95% appearing once. In the case of this clone: What it binds is not known.

V lost 3 bases to trimming and J lost 0 bases, with 14 bases between them. This CDR3 has 16 residues. CDR1 is MDHEN, CDR2 SYDVKM, per germline. The sequencing sample was made of naive CD8+ T cells sorted from blood. V usage is TRBV28 and J usage is TRBJ1-1; D is possibly TRBD1 (6 bases). This receptor was identified in a man in his late teens or twenties in good health. The CDR3 here is CASSLGGGRLNTEAFF. CDR3 DNA sequence: TGTGCCAGCAGTTTGGGTGGGGGGCGATTGAACACTGAAGCTTTCTTT.